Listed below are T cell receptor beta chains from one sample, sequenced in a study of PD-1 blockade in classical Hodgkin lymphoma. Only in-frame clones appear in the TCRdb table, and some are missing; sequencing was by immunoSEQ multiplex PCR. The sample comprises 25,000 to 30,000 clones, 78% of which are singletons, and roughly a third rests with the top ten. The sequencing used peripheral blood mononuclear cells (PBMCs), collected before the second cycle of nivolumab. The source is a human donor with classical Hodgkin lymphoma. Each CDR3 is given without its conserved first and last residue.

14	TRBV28	ASSSGDRGLGQPQH
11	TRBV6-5	ASSYAPGNEAF
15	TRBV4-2	ASSQRTGSGSTDTQY
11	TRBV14	ASSQILGETQY
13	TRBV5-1	ASSLAVGGDEKLF
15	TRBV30	AWRWRGEQGSYHEQY
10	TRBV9	ATGKYTGELF
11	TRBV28	ASSRPPNQPQH
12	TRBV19	ASTRQEWNQPQH
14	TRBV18	ASSPTSGGATLELF
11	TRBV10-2	ASRDTGYYGYT
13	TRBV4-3	ASSTDPSSYNEQF
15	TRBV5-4	ASSLVISGLNTGELF
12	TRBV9	ASSLPGTSEKLF
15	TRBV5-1	ASSLIVRGGDTGELF
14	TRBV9	ASSLHPGQVSYEQY
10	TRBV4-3	ASSLAPETQY